This T cell receptor beta chain comes out of a study of identical twins. The study, taken as a whole, reports: It was cross-sectional statistical analysis, not following the same donors, that the conclusions relied on.

Germline CDR1 reads SGHDN; CDR2 reads FVKESK. The CDR3 covers 16 residues. V shed 3 bases and J 1 base; nucleotides not matched to a gene: 8. Comments on this clonotype: Its antigen is unidentified.

MiXCR was run by TCRdb on the 5' RACE reads, yielding one entry per CDR3 protein. The sample consists of 1.5 million to 2 million distinct CDR3 sequences, 32% of them appearing once. The V call is TRBV14, the J call TRBJ2-7, with 8 bases identical to TRBD1. The sample consisted of cord blood. This receptor was identified in a newborn girl in good health. The CDR3 DNA reads TGTGCCAGCAGCCAGATACCACAGGGGGAATCCTACGAGCAGTACTTC. Encoded protein: CASSQIPQGESYEQYF.